Each of the 5 T cell receptor beta chains below was sequenced from the same sample in a study of cytomegalovirus exposure and HLA in healthy donors (dated 2017 in TCRdb). Libraries were built with the immunoSEQ multiplex PCR assay. For the multiplex PCR, a mixture combining 60 forward primers for TCR Vbeta segments and 13 reverse primers for TCR Jbeta segments was used. The table was pulled from immuneACCESS by TCRdb, which kept in-frame rearrangements only. Such tables lose some clones; where checked, under half of the loss comes from unresolved V genes, and the rest has no known cause. This specimen's table enumerates tens of thousands of clones. In total, the top ten clones hold 3.8% of the sample. The material sequenced was PBMCs. Receptors originate from a man aged 18 to 29 in good health and CMV-seropositive.

The rearrangement links TRBV15 to TRBJ1-4, with unresolved D. The V end was cut by 1 base, the J end by 7 bases, with 7 bases between. Germline V CDR1 and CDR2: LNHNV, YYDKDF (reference sequence). CDR3 size: 13 residues. CDR3 in DNA: TGTGCCACCAGCAGAGTTCAGGCTGAAAAACTGTTTTTT. Its translation: CATSRVQAEKLFF.

V and J are TRBV4-1 and TRBJ1-5; D is uncertain. Trimming removed 0 bases at V and 5 bases at J, with 8 bases between. Per the germline V gene, CDR1 is MGHRA and CDR2 is YSYEKL. This CDR3 has 14 amino acids. As DNA, the CDR3 is TGCGCCAGCAGCCAAGATTCCGGTTATCAGCCCCAGCATTTT. This codes for CASSQDSGYQPQHF.

This clone ranks as medium-sized in terms of frequency. The rearrangement uses TRBV6-1 and TRBJ1-5, with D hard to call. Trimming left V 5 bases short and J 6 bases short, with 17 bases between. This CDR3 has 15 amino acids. Germline loops: CDR1 MNHNS, CDR2 SASEGT. CDR3 nucleotide sequence: TGTGCCAGCAGTAGGACTGCGGATTCGGGTCAGCCCCAGCATTTT. Residues: CASSRTADSGQPQHF.

The rearrangement uses TRBV2 and TRBJ1-5, with TRBD1 matching over 11 bases. The germline gives CDR1 SNHLY, CDR2 FYNNEI. The CDR3 extends over 14 amino acids. V trimming: 6 bases; J trimming: 4 bases; junction bases outside the gene matches: 2. The chain's CDR3 is CASSRDRGNQPQHF. In nucleotides, the CDR3 is TGTGCCAGCAGCCGGGACAGGGGGAATCAGCCCCAGCATTTT.

The V gene is TRBV19, the J gene TRBJ1-5, with D unclear. Trimming took off 5 bases at V and 0 bases at J, with 11 bases between the two ends. CDR1 is LNHDA and CDR2 is SQIVND in the germline V gene (reference sequence). The CDR3 extends over 15 amino acids. CDR3: CASSPQLYSNQPQHF. The CDR3 nucleotides read TGTGCCAGTAGTCCACAGCTTTATAGCAATCAGCCCCAGCATTTT.